This T cell receptor (beta chain) was observed in a study of PD-1 blockade in classical Hodgkin lymphoma. Study-level findings and limits: Patients with a complete response exhibited baseline diversity comparable to newly diagnosed patients.

TCRdb's copy holds only in-frame clones and misses some; the assay was immunoSEQ multiplex PCR. The data show approximately 100,000 clones, with around 89% seen just once and around 6.6% held by the top ten. Between the trimmed V and J ends, which lost 0 bases and 5 bases, there was a span of 11 bases. Germline V gene lookup returns CDR1 MNHEY and CDR2 SVGAGI. CDR3 length: 14 amino acids. Autologous stem cell transplantation was followed by relapse in every patient, and brentuximab vedotin exposure varied. On this clone: No antigen is known for it.

Sample: peripheral blood mononuclear cells (PBMCs), taken before the second cycle of nivolumab. This sequence originates from a human donor with classical Hodgkin lymphoma. The chain recombines TRBV6-5 with TRBJ2-7, with D tentatively TRBD2 (6 bases). The CDR3 here is CASSYSDGGHEQYF. The CDR3 bases are TGTGCCAGCAGTTACTCGGACGGGGGACACGAGCAGTACTTC.